The 17 T cell receptor beta chains presented below share a single source sample, sequenced in a study of blood T cell repertoires in COVID-19. Libraries were prepared by immunoSEQ multiplex PCR; TCRdb keeps only in-frame clonotypes and omits some of them. The table shows 160,000 or so clones, with about 92% occurring only once. Sequencing was carried out using peripheral blood. These receptors were taken from a woman aged 55-70 years with COVID-19, enrolled during active disease.

The CDR3: CASSKTSGLSYEQYF. CDR3 nucleotide sequence: TGTGCCAGCAGTAAGACTAGCGGTCTCTCCTACGAGCAGTACTTC. The V and J genes are TRBV6-6 and TRBJ2-7, with TRBD2 identical over 9 bases. Trimming removed 5 bases from V and 0 bases from J; junction bases left unmatched: 5. The CDR3 covers 15 residues. The germline gives CDR1 MNHNY, CDR2 SVGAGI (reference sequence).

The chain combines TRBV18 with TRBJ1-1; tentative D call: TRBD1 (5 bases). In germline, CDR1 is KGHSH, CDR2 LQKENI. V lost 1 base to trimming and J lost 3 bases, with 9 bases between them. The CDR3 runs to 14 residues. The CDR3 DNA follows: TGTGCCAGCTCACCACGTACGACAGACACTGAAGCTTTCTTT. Translated, it gives CASSPRTTDTEAFF.

The chain joins TRBV27 to TRBJ2-3; 8 bases align to TRBD2. The CDR3 totals 13 residues. With 3 bases clipped from V and 6 bases from J, the junction kept 2 bases outside the gene matches. Germline-derived CDR1 and CDR2 are MNHEY and SMNVEV (reference sequence). In DNA, the CDR3 is TGTGCCAGCAGTTTGGCTAGCGGGGATACGCAGTATTTT. It is translated as CASSLASGDTQYF.

The count of this clone is one. The germline gene is not matched at one end of the junction; a read error may be the cause. This sequence joins TRBV19 and TRBJ2-7; 8 bases map to TRBD2. Germline CDR1 and CDR2: LNHDA and SQIVND (reference sequence). The CDR3 spans 13 residues. For the CDR3, the DNA is TGTGCCAGTAGTGCGGGGGGTTTGAAACTCGCGAACTTC. Its protein product is CASSAGGLKLANF.

The V gene is TRBV4-2, the J gene TRBJ1-3; D might be TRBD1 (6 bases). V lost 1 base to trimming and J lost 9 bases, with 25 bases between them. Germline V gene lookup returns CDR1 LGHNA and CDR2 YNFKEQ. The CDR3 totals 18 residues. CDR3 nucleotide sequence: TGTGCCAGCAGCCAAGTCCCGGACAGTTTCGCATCTAGTTTCACCATATATTTT. Its translation is CASSQVPDSFASSFTIYF.

The V call is TRBV3-1 (or the pseudogene TRBV3-2), the J call TRBJ1-2, with TRBD1 identical over 12 bases. Germline V gives CDR1 LGHDT, CDR2 YNNKEL (reference sequence). Trimming cost V 4 bases and J 8 bases; bases outside gene matches: 8. The CDR3 runs to 15 residues. The chain's CDR3 is CASSPWDRGPGGYTF. CDR3 coding DNA: TGTGCCAGCAGCCCTTGGGACAGGGGGCCAGGAGGCTACACCTTC.

The chain couples TRBV11-2 to TRBJ1-3, with 8 bases aligning to TRBD1. Per germline, CDR1 SGHAT and CDR2 FQNNGV. The CDR3 spans 15 residues. The V gene end was trimmed by 5 bases and the J gene end by 7 bases; junction bases not matched to a gene: 10. The CDR3 is CASSPRDRFGNTIYF. The CDR3 DNA follows: TGTGCCAGCAGCCCCCGGGACAGGTTCGGGAACACCATATATTTT.

The chain has TRBV7-2 and TRBJ2-2; no clear D gene. CDR1 is SGHTA and CDR2 is FQGNSA in the germline V gene. V gave up 5 bases and J gave up 3 bases, with 7 bases separating them. The CDR3 sequence is 13 residues long. In nucleotides, the CDR3 is TGTGCCAGCAGCAGCACCGACACCGGGGAGCTGTTTTTT. Translating it yields CASSSTDTGELFF.

The chain links TRBV3-1 (or the pseudogene TRBV3-2) to TRBJ2-4; tentatively, D is TRBD1 (5 bases). V dropped 1 base and J dropped 8 bases, with 9 bases sitting between them. Germline lookup yields CDR1 LGHDT and CDR2 YNNKEL (reference sequence). The CDR3 extends over 13 amino acids. CDR3 residues: CASSQAGLDIQYF. CDR3 in DNA: TGTGCCAGCAGCCAAGCAGGGCTGGACATTCAGTACTTC.

As DNA, the CDR3 is TGTGCCAGCAGTGGGATCGTAGGGGGGGCCACAGATACGCAGTATTTT. It specifies CASSGIVGGATDTQYF. The chain is built from TRBV9 and TRBJ2-3; tentative D call: TRBD2 (7 bases). This CDR3 has 16 residues. Germline loops: CDR1 SGDLS, CDR2 YYNGEE. Trimming took off 5 bases at V and 2 bases at J, with 18 bases between the two ends. Supplemented by reference TRBV9 and TRBJ2-3, the full variable domain reads DSGVTQTPKHLITATGQRVTLRCSPRSGDLSVYWYQQSLDQGLQFLIQYYNGEERAKGNILERFSAQQFPDLHSELNLSSLELGDSALYFCASSGIVGGATDTQYFGPGTRLTVL.

The chain employs TRBV29-1 and TRBJ2-2, with 8 bases that match TRBD2. From germline, CDR1 is SQVTM and CDR2 ANQGSEA. The CDR3 spans 12 residues. With V trimmed by 4 bases and J by 5 bases, 0 bases remained unmatched. In nucleotides, the CDR3 is TGCAGCGTTGGCGGGGGGACCGGGGAGCTGTTTTTT. Translating it yields CSVGGGTGELFF.

The CDR3 here is CASSLNRIGGEQYF. For the CDR3, the DNA is TGTGCCAGCAGCTTAAATCGTATAGGGGGCGAGCAGTACTTC. This chain uses TRBV7-2 with TRBJ2-7; D is perhaps TRBD1 (6 bases). The CDR3 is 14 amino acids. The germline CDR1 and CDR2 sequences are SGHTA and FQGNSA. Trimming shortened V by 2 bases and J by 6 bases, and 14 bases separated the two germline ends.

V and J are TRBV14 and TRBJ1-4; 7 bases agree with TRBD1. The CDR3 is made up of 15 amino acids. The germline V gene has CDR1 SGHDN and CDR2 FVKESK. J gave up 6 bases and V 1 base, and 5 bases lay outside the gene matches. This CDR3 reads CASSQAETGYEKLFF. As DNA, the CDR3 is TGTGCCAGCAGCCAAGCTGAGACAGGGTATGAAAAACTGTTTTTT.

The rearrangement uses TRBV30 and TRBJ1-3; D not resolved. This CDR3 is 15 amino acids long. CDR1 GTSNPN and CDR2 SVGIG come from the germline V gene (reference sequence). Trimming took off 1 base at V and 0 bases at J, with 10 bases between the two ends. CDR3 DNA: TGTGCCTGGAGTGGGTGGGCAGGCTCTGGAAACACCATATATTTT. Protein product: CAWSGWAGSGNTIYF.

This sequence joins TRBV5-1 and TRBJ1-6; 8 positions match TRBD1. The CDR3 contains 13 residues. V was pared by 6 bases and J by 7 bases, with 3 bases of the junction left unmatched. CDR1 is SGHRS and CDR2 is YFSETQ in the germline V gene. Here the CDR3 reads CASKDRENSPLHF. The DNA for the CDR3 is TGCGCCAGCAAGGACAGGGAGAATTCACCCCTCCACTTT.

V is TRBV20-1 and J is TRBJ2-7; 9 nucleotides align to TRBD1. Germline CDR1 reads DFQATT; CDR2 reads SNEGSKA (reference sequence). The CDR3 consists of 12 residues. V gave up 3 bases and J gave up 6 bases; unmatched junction bases: 3. For the CDR3, the DNA is TGCAGTGCTAGTAGGGACAGGGCCGAGCAGTACTTC. This translates into CSASRDRAEQYF.

The V and J genes are TRBV19 and TRBJ2-2; D possibly corresponds to TRBD2 (7 bases). The germline V and J ends were trimmed by 6 bases and 1 base, with 18 bases remaining between them. Germline CDR1 LNHDA, CDR2 SQIVND (reference sequence). There are 17 residues in the CDR3. The CDR3 bases are TGTGCCAGTAGGCCCATCCGGGGGGCCCAGAACACCGGGGAGCTGTTTTTT. Its translation is CASRPIRGAQNTGELFF. The whole variable domain, remainder taken from reference TRBV19 and TRBJ2-2, is DGGITQSPKYLFRKEGQNVTLSCEQNLNHDAMYWYRQDPGQGLRLIYYSQIVNDFQKGDIAEGYSVSREKKESFPLTVTSAQKNPTAFYLCASRPIRGAQNTGELFFGEGSRLTVL.